This TCR beta chain was identified during a study of cytomegalovirus exposure and HLA in healthy donors. V was pared by 4 bases and J by 1 base, with 11 bases between. The CDR3 totals 14 residues. Looked up from germline, CDR1 is SGHNT and CDR2 is YYREEE (reference sequence). Primers for the PCR totalled 60 Vbeta and 13 Jbeta. Generated by immunoSEQ multiplex PCR, the TCRdb table keeps only in-frame clones and is missing some. Here the sample spans more than 95,000 clones, roughly 79% being singletons. A remark on this clone: The antigen is undetermined.

Overall study results and limits: CMV serostatus was the sole immune exposure data available. When the data were analyzed later, several of the most significant clusters appeared to be linked to common viral pathogens. Earlier analysis yielded a pattern in which most TCR beta V segments were productive about 87% or about 30% of the time. Among TCR beta chains, those listed as cytomegalovirus-associated numbered over 150.

The sequence came from a man between 35 and 55 years old in good health and CMV-seronegative. The J gene is TRBJ1-2, the V gene TRBV5-4; D call uncertain. The sequenced sample consisted of PBMCs. The CDR3 sequence: CASSPPAVNYGYTF. The CDR3 nucleotides are TGTGCCAGCAGCCCCCCGGCGGTTAACTATGGCTACACCTTC.